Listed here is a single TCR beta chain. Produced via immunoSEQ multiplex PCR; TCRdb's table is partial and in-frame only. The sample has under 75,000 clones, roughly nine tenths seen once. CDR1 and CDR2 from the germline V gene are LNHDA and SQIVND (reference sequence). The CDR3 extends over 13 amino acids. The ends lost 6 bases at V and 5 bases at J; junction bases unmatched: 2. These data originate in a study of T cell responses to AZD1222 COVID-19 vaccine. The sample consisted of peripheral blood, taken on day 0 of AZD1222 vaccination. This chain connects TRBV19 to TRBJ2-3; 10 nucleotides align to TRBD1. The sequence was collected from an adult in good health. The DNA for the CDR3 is TGTGCCAGTAGCGACAGGGGGCGAGATACGCAGTATTTT. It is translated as CASSDRGRDTQYF.